This T cell receptor beta chain originates from a study of Graves' ophthalmopathy and Graves' hyperthyroidism. RNA transcripts were the source from which TCR beta CDR3 regions were amplified. The library came from an HTBI-primed first-round RT-PCR and a second-round multiplex PCR. Using its own MiXCR run on the multiplex PCR reads, TCRdb lists one record per CDR3 protein. The sample carries roughly 300,000 distinct CDR3 sequences, 15% to 20% recorded once. The CDR3 is made up of 16 amino acids. After removal of 2 bases from V and 4 bases from J, the junction contained 9 bases not matched to a gene. Germline V gene lookup returns CDR1 SGHKS and CDR2 YYEKEE (reference sequence). Whole-study findings and limits: At less than 71% sensitivity and approximately 78% specificity, the model predicted progression of the ophthalmopathy. Most thyroid clonotypes expanded beyond 0.001 frequency were also found in blood.

For this clonotype: Its specificity is unknown.

A diagnosis was made from clinical symptoms together with serum thyroxine, TRAb, thyroid ultrasound and orbital computed tomography. Fresh peripheral blood (around 10 ml) yielded the PBMCs. The chain employs TRBV5-5 and TRBJ1-2; 9 nucleotides match TRBD1. Sequencing was performed on peripheral blood. The source of this sequence is an adult man with Graves' ophthalmopathy. The CDR3 region has the DNA TGTGCCAGCAGCTTTGAAGGAACAGGGGGCTTCTATGGCTACACCTTC. It is translated as CASSFEGTGGFYGYTF.